This record covers a single T cell receptor beta chain. Its antigen is as yet unknown. The sample originates from a study of long-term antiretroviral therapy in people with HIV. Samples were assayed with immunoSEQ v3.0 at survey level. Repertoires were generated with immunoSEQ multiplex PCR, while TCRdb's copy carries only in-frame clones and drops some. The data hold tens of thousands of clones, with roughly four fifths observed a single time. The CDR3 extends over 16 amino acids. The germline V gene encodes CDR1 SNHLY and CDR2 FYNNEI. Trimming took 0 bases from V and 4 from J; bases not matched to a gene: 8. Whole-study findings and limits: Compared with controls, HIV repertoires showed narrower CDR3 length ranges. Whichever time point was examined, clones expanded before ART dominated the repertoire.

Each HIV participant was treated in the United States. The sample in question was unsorted PBMCs, obtained 0.3 years after starting antiretroviral therapy. The chain is built from TRBV2 and TRBJ1-1, with 7 nucleotides matching TRBD1. The sequence derives from a young man with HIV. This chain's CDR3 is CASSEALRQGVTEAFF. DNA of the CDR3: TGTGCCAGCAGTGAAGCGCTTCGACAGGGTGTCACTGAAGCTTTCTTT. Supplemented by reference TRBV2 and TRBJ1-1, the full variable domain reads EPEVTQTPSHQVTQMGQEVILRCVPISNHLYFYWYRQILGQKVEFLVSFYNNEISEKSEIFDDQFSVERPDGSNFTLKIRSTKLEDSAMYFCASSEALRQGVTEAFFGQGTRLTVV.